Each of the 10 T cell receptor beta chains below was sequenced from the same sample in a study of blood T cells in healthy people across ages. Through a sample-barcoded 5' primer and a J-beta primer mix, a second PCR was run for about 6 to 12 cycles. MiXCR was run by TCRdb on the 5' RACE reads, yielding one entry per CDR3 protein. Of about 1.4 million distinct CDR3 sequences in the sample, approximately 63% were seen once. Sequencing was carried out using blood. The source is a man between 18 and 29 years old in good health.

In DNA, the CDR3 is TGTGCCAGCAGCGTCGCCGGTGACTATGGCTACACCTTC. Its protein is CASSVAGDYGYTF. The chain recombines TRBV12-3 or TRBV12-4 with TRBJ1-2; D gene unclear. The CDR3 length is 13 residues. V was shortened by 6 bases and J by 3 bases, with 11 bases between the two germline ends.

This rearrangement joins TRBV7-2 to TRBJ2-7, with 7 bases lining up with TRBD1. Trimming removed 9 bases from V and 4 bases from J; junction bases left unmatched: 12. Germline V lookup: CDR1 SGHTA, CDR2 FQGNSA. The CDR3 loop spans 14 amino acids. CDR3 protein: CASGWTGGPYEQYF. CDR3 nucleotide sequence: TGTGCCAGTGGTTGGACAGGTGGTCCATACGAGCAGTACTTC.

The chain carries TRBV9 and TRBJ1-4; the D is unclear. V was shortened by 4 bases and J by 13 bases, with 14 bases between the two germline ends. CDR3 length equals 12 residues. Looked up from germline, CDR1 is SGDLS and CDR2 is YYNGEE. The CDR3 DNA reads TGTGCCAGCAGCTCACCGGGAGGAGTACTGTTTTTT. It translates to CASSSPGGVLFF.

This clonotype was seen a few times. The V call is TRBV20-1, the J call TRBJ2-4, with TRBD2 matching 10 bases. The CDR3 covers 17 residues. The germline gives CDR1 DFQATT, CDR2 SNEGSKA (reference sequence). Trimming at V came to 6 bases and at J to 0 bases, leaving 11 bases not matched to a gene. The CDR3 reads CSATGLALAIAKNIQYF. CDR3 bases: TGCAGTGCAACGGGACTAGCGCTAGCAATAGCCAAAAACATTCAGTACTTC.

This clonotype was counted between two and nine times. The V call is TRBV20-1, the J call TRBJ2-7, with a tentative D call TRBD2 (6 bases). Germline CDR1 reads DFQATT; CDR2 reads SNEGSKA (reference sequence). The CDR3 spans 14 residues. V was shortened by 8 bases and J by 0 bases, with 17 bases between the two germline ends. The CDR3 loop reads CSQTVASDSYEQYF. In DNA form, the CDR3 reads TGCAGTCAGACCGTGGCTAGCGACTCCTACGAGCAGTACTTC.

This chain connects TRBV11-1 to TRBJ2-3; tentative D call: TRBD1 (6 bases). Germline CDR1 and CDR2: SGHAT and FQDESV (reference sequence). The V end was cut by 5 bases, the J end by 6 bases, with 18 bases between. The CDR3 is 15 amino acids. The CDR3 protein is CASSPMVRGTDTQYF. Here the CDR3 DNA reads TGTGCCAGCAGCCCAATGGTCAGGGGAACGGATACGCAGTATTTT.

The gene calls are TRBV29-1 and TRBJ2-3, with D possibly being TRBD1 (6 bases). This CDR3 region has 11 residues. Germline V lookup: CDR1 SQVTM, CDR2 ANQGSEA. The V end lost 7 bases, the J end lost 4 bases, and 9 bases lay between the germline ends. The CDR3 loop is CSDTGPDTQYF. CDR3 coding DNA: TGCAGCGATACAGGGCCAGATACGCAGTATTTT.

The chain carries TRBV2 and TRBJ2-6; D gene uncertain. The CDR3 extends over 13 amino acids. Germline V gene sequence: CDR1 SNHLY, CDR2 FYNNEI. V gave up 7 bases and J gave up 1 base, with 5 bases separating them. This CDR3 reads CASTESGANVLTF. CDR3 in DNA: TGTGCCAGCACCGAGTCTGGGGCCAACGTCCTGACTTTC.

Turning to this clonotype: One end of the junction is discordant with germline, which a read error may explain. The rearrangement uses TRBV20-1 and TRBJ1-5; D is ambiguous. The germline gives CDR1 DFQATT, CDR2 SNEGSKA (reference sequence). This CDR3 has 12 amino acids. For the CDR3, the DNA is TGCAGTGCTAGAGGCGCAAATCAGCCCCGGCATTTT. This encodes CSARGANQPRHF.

This chain joins TRBV20-1 and TRBJ2-2; D not resolved. Trimming took 6 bases from V and 7 from J, leaving 15 bases between them. The CDR3 is 13 residues long. Germline CDR1 DFQATT, CDR2 SNEGSKA (reference sequence). The CDR3 sequence is CSATDLWGGELFF. The CDR3 region has the DNA TGCAGTGCCACCGACCTTTGGGGCGGGGAGCTGTTTTTT.